This T cell receptor beta chain stems from a study of early T cells in non-severe SARS-CoV-2 infection. Study summary: The input, bulk RNA from unsorted whole blood, was sequenced, and chains were unpaired.

Attachment of unique molecular identifiers was made to individual cDNA molecules. In TCRdb, the 5' RACE reads were re-called with MiXCR into one record per CDR3 protein. This sample has approximately 65,000 distinct CDR3 sequences, with 10% to 15% found just once. This clonotype occurred a few times. Its antigen is undetermined. General study findings and limits: A preference for anti-spike CD8 responses marked VDJdb matching, which missed private and CD4 specificities.

The receptor was derived from an adult who was a healthcare worker with PCR-confirmed SARS-CoV-2 infection or an uninfected control (not recorded which). Sequences were obtained from whole blood.

The CDR3 is CASSKQIGRSYTF. The DNA for the CDR3 is TGTGCCAGCAGCAAACAGATAGGGCGTAGCTACACCTTC. The chain employs TRBV21-1 and TRBJ1-2; the table's D call, TRBD1, has no DNA check behind it. TRBV21-1 is listed as a pseudogene. The CDR3 covers 13 residues.